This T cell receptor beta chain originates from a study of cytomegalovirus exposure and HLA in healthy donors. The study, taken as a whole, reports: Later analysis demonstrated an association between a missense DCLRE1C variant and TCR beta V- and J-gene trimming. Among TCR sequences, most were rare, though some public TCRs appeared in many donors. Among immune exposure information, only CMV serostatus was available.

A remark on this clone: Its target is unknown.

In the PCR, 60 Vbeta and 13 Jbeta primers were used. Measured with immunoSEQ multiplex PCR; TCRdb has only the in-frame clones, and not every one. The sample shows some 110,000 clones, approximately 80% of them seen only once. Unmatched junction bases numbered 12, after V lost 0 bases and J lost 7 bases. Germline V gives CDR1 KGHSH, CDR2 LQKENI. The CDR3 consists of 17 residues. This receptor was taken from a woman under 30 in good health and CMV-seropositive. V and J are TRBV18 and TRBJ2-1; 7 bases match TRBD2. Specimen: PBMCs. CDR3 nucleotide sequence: TGTGCCAGCTCACCACCTTTGGGCGGGAGTCGTGAAAATGAGCAGTTCTTC. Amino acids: CASSPPLGGSRENEQFF.